These 19 T cell receptor beta chains originate from one sample sequenced in a study of blood T cell repertoires in COVID-19 (TCRdb year 2020). The library was prepared using the immunoSEQ multiplex PCR assay. As stored in TCRdb, this immuneACCESS dataset retains in-frame rearrangements with V and J assigned. A fraction of the clones does not appear; measured against another copy, unresolved V genes explain less than half of the discrepancy, and the remainder lacks a known reason. In this sample the table shows 87,000 or so clones, roughly 84% of which occur a single time. Jointly, the top ten make up 4.9% of the sample. Sequences were obtained from peripheral blood. Source of these receptors: a woman older than 75 with acute or convalescent COVID-19.

The rearrangement joins TRBV6-6 to TRBJ2-7; D might be TRBD1 (6 bases). Germline CDR1 reads MNHNY; CDR2 reads SVGAGI (reference sequence). Trimming cost V 2 bases and J 1 base, with 12 bases left between them. This CDR3 has 15 residues. Here the CDR3 reads CASSYEGQSSYEQYF. In DNA, the CDR3 is TGTGCCAGCAGTTACGAGGGACAATCATCCTACGAGCAGTACTTC.

The rearrangement uses TRBV19 and TRBJ1-5; D is ambiguous. This CDR3 is built from 16 residues. From germline, CDR1 is LNHDA and CDR2 SQIVND (reference sequence). V gave up 4 bases and J gave up 5 bases, with 18 bases separating them. CDR3: CASSTTGVPIYQPQHF. DNA of the CDR3: TGTGCCAGTAGTACGACCGGGGTCCCTATATATCAGCCCCAGCATTTT.

This rearrangement joins TRBV30 to TRBJ1-2, with 11 bases matching TRBD1. Germline trimming cut 8 bases from V and 10 bases from J; bases unmatched to any gene: 9. Germline V gives CDR1 GTSNPN, CDR2 SVGIG (reference sequence). The CDR3 is 12 residues long. The CDR3 nucleotides are TGTGCCGGCACTCCGGGACAGGGGGACTACACCTTC. It yields the protein CAGTPGQGDYTF.

This clone was counted a single time. This chain links TRBV5-1 with TRBJ1-1; D uncertain. CDR3 length: 16 amino acids. The V end lost 4 bases, the J end lost 4 bases, and 20 bases lay between the germline ends. Germline assignment: CDR1 SGHRS and CDR2 YFSETQ. CDR3 sequence reads: CASSPAGSGEGTEAFF. The DNA for the CDR3 is TGCGCCAGCAGCCCCGCCGGTAGCGGGGAGGGCACTGAAGCTTTCTTT.

The V gene is TRBV2, the J gene TRBJ2-7; possible D gene TRBD2, 6 bases. This CDR3 has 14 amino acids. CDR1 is SNHLY, CDR2 FYNNEI, per germline. V lost 6 bases, J lost 3 bases, and 15 bases lay in between. The CDR3 spells CASRREAGYYEQYF. The CDR3 bases are TGTGCCAGCAGGAGGGAGGCTGGCTACTACGAGCAGTACTTC.

The V call is TRBV3-1 (or the pseudogene TRBV3-2), the J call TRBJ2-3, with TRBD1 as a possible D gene (6 bases). The V end lost 6 bases, the J end lost 1 base, and 8 bases lay between the germline ends. The germline CDR1 and CDR2 sequences are LGHDT and YNNKEL (reference sequence). The CDR3 covers 13 residues. CDR3 residues: CASRPGGTDTQYF. The CDR3 region has the DNA TGTGCCAGCAGGCCAGGGGGCACAGATACGCAGTATTTT.

The V gene is TRBV4-2, the J gene TRBJ1-2; D is perhaps TRBD1 (5 bases). From germline, CDR1 is LGHNA and CDR2 YNFKEQ. Trimming shortened V by 2 bases and J by 7 bases, and 14 bases separated the two germline ends. The CDR3 length is 14 residues. CDR3: CASSQPLTGSGYTF. The CDR3 DNA reads as TGTGCCAGCAGCCAACCCCTTACAGGATCTGGCTACACCTTC.

V usage is TRBV5-6 and J usage is TRBJ2-1; 7 bases agree with TRBD2. Trimming removed 4 bases from V and 4 bases from J; junction bases left unmatched: 8. The germline V gene encodes CDR1 SGHDT and CDR2 YYEEEE. The CDR3 loop spans 15 amino acids. The CDR3 here is CASSPGQRGYNEQFF. The CDR3 DNA follows: TGTGCCAGCAGCCCCGGCCAGCGGGGTTACAATGAGCAGTTCTTC. Based on the CDR3 plus reference TRBV5-6 and TRBJ2-1, the full variable domain is DAGVTQSPTHLIKTRGQQVTLRCSPKSGHDTVSWYQQALGQGPQFIFQYYEEEERQRGNFPDRFSGHQFPNYSSELNVNALLLGDSALYLCASSPGQRGYNEQFFGPGTRLTVL.

The V and J genes are TRBV19 and TRBJ1-1, with no clear D. Trimming took off 1 base at V and 5 bases at J, with 8 bases between the two ends. The CDR3 contains 13 residues. CDR1 and CDR2 from the germline V gene are LNHDA and SQIVND (reference sequence). The DNA of the CDR3 is TGTGCCAGTAGTATAGCACAGAAGACTGAAGCTTTCTTT. It yields the protein CASSIAQKTEAFF.

The gene calls are TRBV5-1 and TRBJ1-1; 9 positions match TRBD1. The CDR3 spans 15 residues. CDR1 is SGHRS, CDR2 YFSETQ, per germline. J was trimmed by 1 base and V by 4 bases; bases with no gene match: 5. DNA of the CDR3: TGCGCCAGCAGCCACGGGACAGGGTCGAACACTGAAGCTTTCTTT. Translating it yields CASSHGTGSNTEAFF.

This chain connects TRBV19 to TRBJ1-5; 9 positions agree with TRBD1. V was pared by 4 bases and J by 2 bases, with 6 bases of the junction left unmatched. The CDR3 extends over 16 amino acids. In germline, CDR1 is LNHDA, CDR2 SQIVND (reference sequence). The CDR3, as DNA: TGTGCCAGTAGTACGGGACAGGGTGAAGGCAATCAGCCCCAGCATTTT. Translation gives CASSTGQGEGNQPQHF.

Worth noting for this clone: One end of the junction is discordant with germline, which a read error may explain. J is TRBJ2-1 and V is TRBV7-7, with 11 bases fitting TRBD2. The CDR3 loop spans 17 amino acids. CDR1 is SSHAT and CDR2 is FNYEAQ in the germline V gene (reference sequence). This CDR3 reads CASSLSIAGGPYNEQFF. CDR3 nucleotides: TGTGCTAGCAGCTTATCAATAGCGGGAGGGCCCTACAATGAGCAGTTCTTC. Full variable domain (missing parts from reference TRBV7-7 and TRBJ2-1): GAGVSQSPRYKVTKRGQDVTLRCDPISSHATLYWYQQALGQGPEFLTYFNYEAQPDKSGLPSDRFSAERPEGSISTLTIQRTEQRDSAMYRCASSLSIAGGPYNEQFFGPGTRLTVL.

The chain employs TRBV10-3 and TRBJ2-3; no clear D. CDR1 is ENHRY and CDR2 is SYGVKD in the germline V gene. This CDR3 is 13 amino acids long. The V gene lost 7 bases and the J gene lost 0 bases, with 8 bases spanning the gap. The CDR3 DNA reads TGTGCCATCAATGGCGGAAGCACAGATACGCAGTATTTT. As protein: CAINGGSTDTQYF.

The chain carries TRBV15 and TRBJ1-4; the match to TRBD1 covers 7 bases. Germline values: CDR1 LNHNV, CDR2 YYDKDF (reference sequence). This CDR3 is built from 15 residues. Trimming at V came to 4 bases and at J to 4 bases, leaving 6 bases not matched to a gene. CDR3 protein: CATSKTGAHNEKLFF. The CDR3 DNA sequence: TGTGCCACCAGCAAAACAGGGGCCCATAATGAAAAACTGTTTTTT.

This clone was recorded a few times. The V call is TRBV27, the J call TRBJ1-2; 7 bases match TRBD1. The CDR3 has 15 amino acids. Per the germline V gene, CDR1 is MNHEY and CDR2 is SMNVEV (reference sequence). J gave up 2 bases and V 5 bases, and 8 bases lay outside the gene matches. The CDR3 sequence: CASSNRTGRNYGYTF. CDR3 coding DNA: TGTGCCAGCAGTAATAGGACAGGAAGGAACTATGGCTACACCTTC.

J is TRBJ2-7 and V is TRBV7-9; TRBD1 agrees at 9 bases. Trimming cost V 1 base and J 5 bases; bases outside gene matches: 6. The CDR3 is made up of 15 amino acids. Germline CDR1 reads SEHNR; CDR2 reads FQNEAQ (reference sequence). CDR3 loop: CASSLVGQGTDEQYF. Here the CDR3 DNA reads TGTGCCAGCAGCTTAGTGGGACAGGGTACCGACGAGCAGTACTTC.

The rearrangement uses TRBV30 and TRBJ1-1; a weak D match, TRBD1 (6 bases). Germline loops: CDR1 GTSNPN, CDR2 SVGIG (reference sequence). This CDR3 has 16 residues. V dropped 2 bases and J dropped 0 bases, with 16 bases sitting between them. This CDR3 is CAWSRETGGVNTEAFF. In DNA, the CDR3 is TGTGCCTGGAGTAGGGAGACAGGTGGGGTGAACACTGAAGCTTTCTTT.

The chain has TRBV19 and TRBJ1-2, with 7 positions matching TRBD1. The CDR3 runs to 14 residues. The germline CDR1 and CDR2 sequences are LNHDA and SQIVND (reference sequence). Germline trimming cut 7 bases from V and 6 bases from J; bases unmatched to any gene: 11. The CDR3 nucleotides read TGTGCCAGTACCCCGGGACAGCCAGGGGATGGCTACACCTTC. Residues: CASTPGQPGDGYTF.

The rearrangement uses TRBV5-1 and TRBJ2-7; 9 bases match TRBD1. V lost 3 bases and J lost 3; bases outside the gene matches: 10. Germline V gene sequence: CDR1 SGHRS, CDR2 YFSETQ. The CDR3 is 16 residues long. CDR3 sequence: CASSYGTGSAVYEQYF. The CDR3 nucleotides are TGCGCCAGCAGCTACGGGACAGGGTCGGCGGTCTACGAGCAGTACTTC.